The rows below give T cell receptor beta chains drawn from one sample of a study of T cell repertoires in cytomegalovirus infection. TCRdb reprocessed the reads via MiXCR and lists one record per CDR3 protein. The data show approximately 400,000 distinct CDR3 sequences, with 25% to 40% seen just once and roughly 13% held by the top ten. Sequenced material: PBMCs. These receptors originate from a human donor in good health (CMV status not recorded). Some clones in this sample may be carry-over from other donors' samples. The CDR3 runs from the conserved cysteine through the conserved F or W. Fields, in order: CDR3 protein, CDR3 DNA, CDR3 length, V gene, J gene, D gene, clone size. A D gene is named only where the DNA matches it firmly. Size is omitted from some rows. Given values are once, few, many or a class for expanded clones.

CDR3 protein: CASRGGNTGELFF; CDR3 DNA: TGTGCCAGTAGGGGTGGCAACACCGGGGAGCTGTTTTTT; CDR3 length: 13; V gene: TRBV19; J gene: TRBJ2-2; D gene: -; clone size: -
CDR3 protein: CASRSDRYSGNTIYF; CDR3 DNA: TGTGCCAGTAGATCGGACCGCTACTCTGGAAACACCATATATTTT; CDR3 length: 15; V gene: TRBV19; J gene: TRBJ1-3; D gene: -; clone size: -
CDR3 protein: CASGNPGQGPYEQYF; CDR3 DNA: TGTGCCAGTGGAAATCCGGGACAGGGACCCTACGAGCAGTACTTC; CDR3 length: 15; V gene: TRBV19; J gene: TRBJ2-7; D gene: TRBD1; clone size: once
CDR3 protein: CASSPTDMAPSHEKLFF; CDR3 DNA: TGTGCCAGCTCACCGACCGATATGGCACCGTCTCATGAAAAACTGTTTTTT; CDR3 length: 17; V gene: TRBV18; J gene: TRBJ1-4; D gene: -; clone size: few
CDR3 protein: CATSRDWAGQGTGEKLFF; CDR3 DNA: TGTGCCACCAGCAGAGATTGGGCTGGACAGGGGACCGGTGAAAAACTGTTTTTT; CDR3 length: 18; V gene: TRBV15; J gene: TRBJ1-4; D gene: TRBD1; clone size: few
CDR3 protein: CSASVAQETQYF; CDR3 DNA: TGCAGTGCTAGCGTCGCCCAAGAGACCCAGTACTTC; CDR3 length: 12; V gene: TRBV20-1; J gene: TRBJ2-5; D gene: -; clone size: -
CDR3 protein: CASSKGAHGETQYF; CDR3 DNA: TGTGCCAGTAGTAAGGGGGCGCATGGAGAGACCCAGTACTTC; CDR3 length: 14; V gene: TRBV19; J gene: TRBJ2-5; D gene: TRBD1; clone size: -
CDR3 protein: CASSSLAKNIQYF; CDR3 DNA: TGTGCCAGCAGTAGCCTAGCCAAAAACATTCAGTACTTC; CDR3 length: 13; V gene: TRBV12-3/TRBV12-4; J gene: TRBJ2-4; D gene: -; clone size: few
CDR3 protein: CASSQEAVGSGELFF; CDR3 DNA: TGCGCCAGCAGCCAAGAGGCGGTGGGGTCCGGGGAGCTGTTTTTT; CDR3 length: 15; V gene: TRBV4-3; J gene: TRBJ2-2; D gene: -; clone size: few
CDR3 protein: CASSHGLAGPVTQYF; CDR3 DNA: TGTGCCAGCAGCCACGGACTAGCGGGGCCAGTTACGCAGTATTTT; CDR3 length: 15; V gene: TRBV7-6; J gene: TRBJ2-3; D gene: TRBD2; clone size: many
CDR3 protein: CASSLASFSGGGETQYF; CDR3 DNA: TGTGCCAGCAGCTTAGCCTCTTTTAGCGGGGGGGGAGAGACCCAGTACTTC; CDR3 length: 17; V gene: TRBV11-2; J gene: TRBJ2-5; D gene: TRBD2; clone size: -
CDR3 protein: CASSFRDISDTQYF; CDR3 DNA: TGTGCCAGCAGCTTCCGGGACATCTCAGATACGCAGTATTTT; CDR3 length: 14; V gene: TRBV5-8; J gene: TRBJ2-3; D gene: -; clone size: few
CDR3 protein: CSAPRRLAGGRDTQYF; CDR3 DNA: TGCAGTGCTCCCCGTCGACTAGCGGGGGGGAGGGATACGCAGTATTTT; CDR3 length: 16; V gene: TRBV20-1; J gene: TRBJ2-3; D gene: TRBD2; clone size: -
CDR3 protein: CASSPKGTGYTF; CDR3 DNA: TGTGCCAGCAGCCCGAAGGGGACTGGCTACACCTTC; CDR3 length: 12; V gene: TRBV7-9; J gene: TRBJ1-2; D gene: -; clone size: many
CDR3 protein: CASSYAGGSYEQYF; CDR3 DNA: TGTGCCAGCAGTTACGCGGGGGGGTCCTACGAGCAGTACTTC; CDR3 length: 14; V gene: TRBV6-5; J gene: TRBJ2-7; D gene: TRBD2; clone size: many
CDR3 protein: CASSPEAGHLFF; CDR3 DNA: TGTGCCAGCAGCCCGGAGGCGGGGCATCTGTTTTTT; CDR3 length: 12; V gene: TRBV6-5; J gene: TRBJ1-4; D gene: -; clone size: -
CDR3 protein: CASSLSGASGVHEQFF; CDR3 DNA: TGCGCCAGCAGCTTGTCTGGGGCTAGCGGGGTGCATGAGCAGTTCTTC; CDR3 length: 16; V gene: TRBV5-1; J gene: TRBJ2-1; D gene: TRBD2; clone size: -
CDR3 protein: CASTPDRGGYGYTF; CDR3 DNA: TGTGCCAGCACCCCGGACAGGGGTGGATATGGCTACACCTTC; CDR3 length: 14; V gene: TRBV12-3/TRBV12-4; J gene: TRBJ1-2; D gene: TRBD1; clone size: -
CDR3 protein: CASTLTTGQRSPLHF; CDR3 DNA: TGTGCCAGCACCCTTACGACAGGACAACGTTCACCCCTCCACTTT; CDR3 length: 15; V gene: TRBV11-2; J gene: TRBJ1-6; D gene: -; clone size: few
CDR3 protein: CASSLVLGNTGELFF; CDR3 DNA: TGTGCCAGCAGCTTAGTTTTAGGCAACACCGGGGAGCTGTTTTTT; CDR3 length: 15; V gene: TRBV7-8; J gene: TRBJ2-2; D gene: -; clone size: medium-sized
CDR3 protein: CASSPTQGAFPEAFF; CDR3 DNA: TGTGCCAGCAGTCCTACACAGGGGGCATTCCCTGAAGCTTTCTTT; CDR3 length: 15; V gene: TRBV28; J gene: TRBJ1-1; D gene: TRBD1; clone size: -
CDR3 protein: CASHSHSDPNTEAFF; CDR3 DNA: TGTGCCAGCCACTCACATTCGGACCCGAACACTGAAGCTTTCTTT; CDR3 length: 15; V gene: TRBV28; J gene: TRBJ1-1; D gene: -; clone size: few
CDR3 protein: CASLLRFDDSPLHF; CDR3 DNA: TGTGCCAGCCTGCTGCGTTTCGACGATTCACCCCTCCACTTT; CDR3 length: 14; V gene: TRBV2; J gene: TRBJ1-6; D gene: -; clone size: -
CDR3 protein: CASSPLVTVGTYGYTF; CDR3 DNA: TGTGCCAGCTCACCACTTGTTACTGTTGGGACCTATGGCTACACCTTC; CDR3 length: 16; V gene: TRBV18; J gene: TRBJ1-2; D gene: -; clone size: -
CDR3 protein: CASRLRAPGETQYF; CDR3 DNA: TGTGCCAGCAGGCTAAGGGCCCCCGGGGAGACCCAGTACTTC; CDR3 length: 14; V gene: TRBV2; J gene: TRBJ2-5; D gene: -; clone size: -
CDR3 protein: CASSKGQTQYF; CDR3 DNA: TGTGCCAGCAGTAAGGGACAGACGCAGTATTTT; CDR3 length: 11; V gene: TRBV6-5; J gene: TRBJ2-3; D gene: TRBD1; clone size: -
CDR3 protein: CSARGHTESSTDTQYF; CDR3 DNA: TGCAGTGCTAGGGGGCATACTGAGTCTAGCACAGATACGCAGTATTTT; CDR3 length: 16; V gene: TRBV20-1; J gene: TRBJ2-3; D gene: -; clone size: -
CDR3 protein: CASSTTGETGELFF; CDR3 DNA: TGTGCCAGCAGCACGACTGGGGAAACCGGGGAGCTGTTTTTT; CDR3 length: 14; V gene: TRBV7-6; J gene: TRBJ2-2; D gene: -; clone size: many
CDR3 protein: CASSQRGTDYEQYF; CDR3 DNA: TGCGCCAGCAGCCAGAGAGGGACTGACTACGAGCAGTACTTC; CDR3 length: 14; V gene: TRBV4-1; J gene: TRBJ2-7; D gene: -; clone size: many
CDR3 protein: CASSSRGRGNNEQFF; CDR3 DNA: TGTGCCAGCAGCTCCAGGGGGCGGGGGAACAATGAGCAGTTCTTC; CDR3 length: 15; V gene: TRBV11-2; J gene: TRBJ2-1; D gene: -; clone size: few
CDR3 protein: CAISRDRGGGQPQHF; CDR3 DNA: TGTGCCATCAGCAGAGATAGGGGGGGGGGTCAGCCCCAGCATTTT; CDR3 length: 15; V gene: TRBV15; J gene: TRBJ1-5; D gene: -; clone size: -
CDR3 protein: CASSHLVDGGNYEQYF; CDR3 DNA: TGTGCCAGCAGCCATTTAGTGGACGGAGGGAACTACGAGCAGTACTTC; CDR3 length: 16; V gene: TRBV7-9; J gene: TRBJ2-7; D gene: -; clone size: -
CDR3 protein: CASSLLAAAGNTIYF; CDR3 DNA: TGCGCCAGCAGCTTGCTTGCAGCTGCTGGAAACACCATATATTTT; CDR3 length: 15; V gene: TRBV4-1; J gene: TRBJ1-3; D gene: -; clone size: few
CDR3 protein: CASRLGEGTRNSPLHW; CDR3 DNA: TGTGCCAGCAGATTAGGAGAGGGTACTAGGAATTCACCCCTCCACTGG; CDR3 length: 16; V gene: TRBV7-2; J gene: TRBJ1-6; D gene: -; clone size: -
CDR3 protein: CASSLSGAVGDIQYF; CDR3 DNA: TGTGCCAGCAGTTTAAGCGGGGCCGTTGGGGACATTCAGTACTTC; CDR3 length: 15; V gene: TRBV12-3/TRBV12-4; J gene: TRBJ2-4; D gene: TRBD2; clone size: many
CDR3 protein: CASSLDVVSTDTQYF; CDR3 DNA: TGTGCCAGCAGCTTAGATGTTGTAAGCACAGATACGCAGTATTTT; CDR3 length: 15; V gene: TRBV7-8; J gene: TRBJ2-3; D gene: -; clone size: many
CDR3 protein: CASRPTETSTDTQYF; CDR3 DNA: TGTGCCAGCAGACCAACAGAGACCAGCACAGATACGCAGTATTTT; CDR3 length: 15; V gene: TRBV7-9; J gene: TRBJ2-3; D gene: -; clone size: few
CDR3 protein: CASSPSGGAKKTQYF; CDR3 DNA: TGTGCCAGCAGCCCTAGCGGGGGGGCGAAAAAGACCCAGTACTTC; CDR3 length: 15; V gene: TRBV12-3/TRBV12-4; J gene: TRBJ2-5; D gene: TRBD2; clone size: few
CDR3 protein: CASSASGQETQYF; CDR3 DNA: TGTGCCAGCAGCGCCAGCGGTCAAGAGACCCAGTACTTC; CDR3 length: 13; V gene: TRBV7-8; J gene: TRBJ2-5; D gene: -; clone size: -
CDR3 protein: CASRYTGRNTQYF; CDR3 DNA: TGTGCCAGCAGGTATACAGGGCGAAATACGCAGTATTTT; CDR3 length: 13; V gene: TRBV3-1; J gene: TRBJ2-3; D gene: -; clone size: once
CDR3 protein: CASSYDRNPAYEQYF; CDR3 DNA: TGTGCCAGCAGTTACGACCGGAACCCCGCCTACGAGCAGTACTTC; CDR3 length: 15; V gene: TRBV6-2/TRBV6-3; J gene: TRBJ2-7; D gene: -; clone size: -
CDR3 protein: CASSTPTGGLYF; CDR3 DNA: TGTGCCAGCAGCACACCGACAGGGGGCTTGTACTTC; CDR3 length: 12; V gene: TRBV3-1; J gene: TRBJ2-4; D gene: TRBD1; clone size: -
CDR3 protein: CASSRAGAPYNEQFF; CDR3 DNA: TGTGCCAGCAGTAGAGCGGGGGCCCCCTACAATGAGCAGTTCTTC; CDR3 length: 15; V gene: TRBV6-5; J gene: TRBJ2-1; D gene: TRBD2; clone size: -
CDR3 protein: CASSPQVNTIYF; CDR3 DNA: TGTGCCAGCAGTCCGCAAGTAAACACCATATATTTT; CDR3 length: 12; V gene: TRBV6-1; J gene: TRBJ1-3; D gene: -; clone size: -
CDR3 protein: CASMGGDYYGYTF; CDR3 DNA: TGTGCCAGTATGGGCGGGGACTACTATGGCTACACCTTC; CDR3 length: 13; V gene: TRBV19; J gene: TRBJ1-2; D gene: -; clone size: -
CDR3 protein: CASSLNRDEQYF; CDR3 DNA: TGTGCCAGCAGTTTAAACCGGGACGAGCAGTACTTC; CDR3 length: 12; V gene: TRBV6-2/TRBV6-3; J gene: TRBJ2-7; D gene: -; clone size: -